The rows below give T cell receptor beta chains drawn from one sample of a study of T cell repertoires in cytomegalovirus infection. TCRdb used MiXCR to reprocess the reads, holding one entry per CDR3 protein. The table lists around 740,000 distinct CDR3 sequences, 35% of them singletons. Sequenced: PBMCs. The receptor set was obtained from a human donor in good health (CMV status not recorded). Some clones in this sample may be carry-over from other donors' samples. CDR3s include the opening cysteine and the closing phenylalanine or tryptophan. Each record gives: CDR3 DNA, CDR3 protein, D gene, J gene, V gene, clone size. The D gene is left open where the match is weak. For some rows the clone size is stated as once, few or many, or as a class when expanded; others skip it.

cdr3_nt: TGTGCCAGTAGTATTCCCGGCAGGGGAATTTTACAGCCCCAGCATTTT; cdr3_aa: CASSIPGRGILQPQHF; d_call: .; j_call: TRBJ1-5; v_call: TRBV19; clone_size: .
cdr3_nt: TGTGCCATAGAACGGACAACTAATGAAAAACTGTTTTTT; cdr3_aa: CAIERTTNEKLFF; d_call: .; j_call: TRBJ1-4; v_call: TRBV19; clone_size: .
cdr3_nt: TGTGCCATTCGGTCCCCCCAAACTTATGGCTACACCTTC; cdr3_aa: CAIRSPQTYGYTF; d_call: .; j_call: TRBJ1-2; v_call: TRBV28; clone_size: few
cdr3_nt: TGTGCCAGCAGTTTGGCCGACAGGGAATGGCAGCCCCAGCATTTT; cdr3_aa: CASSLADREWQPQHF; d_call: TRBD1; j_call: TRBJ1-5; v_call: TRBV28; clone_size: few
cdr3_nt: TGTGCCAGCAGCTTAGTAGGGACCCCGGGTGTAGGAGCTTTCTTT; cdr3_aa: CASSLVGTPGVGAFF; d_call: .; j_call: TRBJ1-1; v_call: TRBV7-6; clone_size: .
cdr3_nt: TGTGCCAGCAGCGCCGGACAGGGGATGGGTGCTTTCTTT; cdr3_aa: CASSAGQGMGAFF; d_call: TRBD1; j_call: TRBJ1-1; v_call: TRBV9; clone_size: .
cdr3_nt: TGTGCCAGCAGCCAGAGCGGGAGTGGCCGTGAGCAGTTCTTC; cdr3_aa: CASSQSGSGREQFF; d_call: TRBD2; j_call: TRBJ2-1; v_call: TRBV4-2; clone_size: .
cdr3_nt: TGTGCTAGTGGTTTGGGGGGTTTGGCGGCTTTCTTT; cdr3_aa: CASGLGGLAAFF; d_call: .; j_call: TRBJ1-1; v_call: TRBV12-5; clone_size: few
cdr3_nt: TGTGCCAGCAGTTTTAGGGGGGGGTTTCAGCCCCAGCATTTT; cdr3_aa: CASSFRGGFQPQHF; d_call: .; j_call: TRBJ1-5; v_call: TRBV27; clone_size: .
cdr3_nt: TGCGCCAGCAGCTTCGGCGTCGGGGGAGGTGAGACCCAGTACTTC; cdr3_aa: CASSFGVGGGETQYF; d_call: .; j_call: TRBJ2-5; v_call: TRBV5-1; clone_size: .
cdr3_nt: TGTGCCAGCAAGCCCTCCTACAATGAGCAGTTCTTC; cdr3_aa: CASKPSYNEQFF; d_call: .; j_call: TRBJ2-1; v_call: TRBV2; clone_size: few
cdr3_nt: TGTGCCAGCAGTTTATGGACAGAGACGAACACCGGGGAGCTGTTTTTT; cdr3_aa: CASSLWTETNTGELFF; d_call: .; j_call: TRBJ2-2; v_call: TRBV28; clone_size: .
cdr3_nt: TGTGCCAGCAGATACAATGGAAGGGCAACTAATGAAAAACTGTTTTTT; cdr3_aa: CASRYNGRATNEKLFF; d_call: .; j_call: TRBJ1-4; v_call: TRBV6-6; clone_size: few
cdr3_nt: TGTGCCAGCAGCTTGGGACAGGGAGGCTATTCACCCCTCCACTTT; cdr3_aa: CASSLGQGGYSPLHF; d_call: TRBD1; j_call: TRBJ1-6; v_call: TRBV5-6; clone_size: .
cdr3_nt: TGTGCCAGCAGCTTAGCGGTTGGCGGGGGCCTGTCCAGAGATACGCAGTATTTT; cdr3_aa: CASSLAVGGGLSRDTQYF; d_call: .; j_call: TRBJ2-3; v_call: TRBV7-2; clone_size: .
cdr3_nt: TGTGCCATCAAACGGTCCTCTGACACTGAAGCTTTCTTT; cdr3_aa: CAIKRSSDTEAFF; d_call: .; j_call: TRBJ1-1; v_call: TRBV10-3; clone_size: .
cdr3_nt: TGTGCTAGCAGCTTTATACAGGGCCAGACCCAGTACTTC; cdr3_aa: CASSFIQGQTQYF; d_call: .; j_call: TRBJ2-5; v_call: TRBV7-7; clone_size: few
cdr3_nt: TGTGCCAGCAGCTTGGGGAAGTCCCTGAGGGAGACCCAGTACTTC; cdr3_aa: CASSLGKSLRETQYF; d_call: .; j_call: TRBJ2-5; v_call: TRBV5-4; clone_size: .
cdr3_nt: TGTGCCAGCAGCTGGGACAGGGGGGGCAATCAGCCCCAGCATTTT; cdr3_aa: CASSWDRGGNQPQHF; d_call: TRBD1; j_call: TRBJ1-5; v_call: TRBV7-2; clone_size: few
cdr3_nt: TGTGCCAGCAGTTACGCCGGGACAGGGGATGAAAAACTGTTTTTT; cdr3_aa: CASSYAGTGDEKLFF; d_call: TRBD1; j_call: TRBJ1-4; v_call: TRBV6-5; clone_size: .
cdr3_nt: TGTGCCAGCAGCTTATCTTACACGAACACTGAAGCTTTCTTT; cdr3_aa: CASSLSYTNTEAFF; d_call: .; j_call: TRBJ1-1; v_call: TRBV7-6; clone_size: .
cdr3_nt: TGTGCCAGCAGTGAAGCAGGTCAGCCCCAGCATTTT; cdr3_aa: CASSEAGQPQHF; d_call: .; j_call: TRBJ1-5; v_call: TRBV6-1; clone_size: .